The clone carrying this T cell receptor beta chain was seen many times. The antigen remains undetermined. This sample was included in a study of identical twins. Study-wide results and limits: For out-of-frame beta sequences, excess twin sharing was weaker.

Only healthy Caucasians were included as donors. MiXCR, run by TCRdb on the 5' RACE reads, gives a single entry per CDR3 protein. The sample includes approximately 220,000 distinct CDR3 sequences, about 7.5% of them seen just once. Separately, the same data were catalogued under a study of yellow fever vaccine responses in identical twins.

This clonotype originated in a woman aged 18-35 years in good health. Sequenced: memory (CD45RO+) T cells sorted from blood.

The DNA of the CDR3 is TGTGCCACCAGCAGACGGAACACCGGGGAGCTGTTTTTT. Amino acids: CATSRRNTGELFF. This chain joins TRBV15 and TRBJ2-2; D not certain. Germline loops: CDR1 LNHNV, CDR2 YYDKDF (reference sequence). Between the trimmed V and J ends, which lost 2 bases and 1 base, there was a span of 2 bases. The CDR3 is made up of 13 amino acids.